This T cell receptor beta chain was sequenced for a study of cytomegalovirus exposure and HLA in healthy donors. PCR used 60 Vbeta primers and 13 Jbeta primers. Sequencing used immunoSEQ multiplex PCR; TCRdb keeps in-frame clones, though not all of them. The sample has 180,000 or so clones, about 75% seen once. Germline CDR1 reads MDHEN; CDR2 reads SYDVKM. V shed 7 bases and J shed 9 bases, with 16 bases lying between them. This CDR3 region has 14 residues. Concerning this clone: Its antigen is undetermined.

Whole-study results and caveats: The authors enumerated over 150 TCR beta chains as linked to cytomegalovirus. It emerged from a later analysis that several of the most significant clusters appeared to be linked to common viral pathogens. Three chains linked to CMV were shown in vitro to be specific for CMV antigens. The study assumed roughly uniform donor sequencing depth for presence/absence analyses.

The specimen sequenced was PBMCs. The TCR comes from a woman between 40 and 55 years old in good health and CMV-seropositive. This sequence joins TRBV28 and TRBJ1-6, with TRBD1 as a possible D gene (5 bases). CDR3 sequence reads: CASIQGQGISPLHF. The CDR3 DNA is TGTGCCAGCATTCAGGGCCAAGGGATTTCACCCCTCCACTTT. The whole variable domain, filled in from reference TRBV28 and TRBJ1-6, reads DVKVTQSSRYLVKRTGEKVFLECVQDMDHENMFWYRQDPGLGLRLIYFSYDVKMKEKGDIPEGYSVSREKKERFSLILESASTNQTSMYLCASIQGQGISPLHFGNGTRLTVT.